The sequence of this T cell receptor beta chain was determined in a study of somatic mutations in cytotoxic T cells in rheumatoid arthritis. Study overall: Patients had around 31 ml EDTA blood drawn right after diagnosis, before any treatment.

The J segment lost 6 bases and the V segment lost 5 bases, leaving 7 bases of the junction unmatched. The CDR3 contains 15 residues. Germline V lookup: CDR1 MNHGY, CDR2 SAAAGT. The repertoire was sequenced with immunoSEQ multiplex PCR; TCRdb's copy has only in-frame clones and lacks some. The repertoire holds about 19,000 clones, with roughly four fifths as singletons. Sequenced input: CD8+ T cells sorted from blood. The TCR comes from an adult with rheumatoid arthritis. The gene calls are TRBV6-8 and TRBJ2-1; 10 positions agree with TRBD2. CDR3 bases: TGTGCCAGCAGTCCCACTAGCGGGGCCGCCAATGAGCAGTTCTTC. It yields the protein CASSPTSGAANEQFF.